The subject of this entry is one TCR beta chain. What this receptor recognizes is not known. No clone much larger than this one lies a single base away; base qualities are absent. From the germline V gene (reference sequence), CDR1 is LNHDA and CDR2 is SQIVND. The CDR3 measures 13 amino acids from cysteine to phenylalanine. Only the CDR3 DNA stays, 39 bases, in frame from base 1. The germline V and J ends show losses of 9 bases and 8 bases respectively, and no gene match explains 8 bases of the junction. Collaborating institutions collected whole blood in K2EDTA tubes following their own protocols. For TCRbeta analysis, collaborators shipped samples in one of three forms: frozen whole blood, isolated PBMCs, or DNA extracted from either of those sample types. These data belong to a study of blood T cell repertoires in COVID-19 (dated by TCRdb to the early 2020s). Regarding the research as a whole: Samples from collaborators originated in the United States, Italy and Spain and spanned both the acute and convalescent phases of COVID-19. The material from the prospective study consisted of cDNA or gDNA derived from T cells, B-cell-depleted T cells, or PBMCs. The dataset comprised deeply sampled blood TCRbeta repertoires from subjects exposed to, actively infected with, or recovered from COVID-19. The repertoires were made available in a free public database intended to serve as a resource for research on the immune response to SARS-CoV-2. The samples were drawn from two sources: the first 160 participants of the ongoing ImmuneRACE study, and approximately 1,300 subjects contributed by 6 global collaborators. Nearly every sample came with metadata listing a de-identified subject ID, COVID-19 status, age in years and sex. Where available, HLA class I and class II types were taken from metadata supplied by the sample provider and were not determined by assay-based typing.

TCRbeta CDR3 regions were amplified from genomic DNA by means of the immunoSEQ Assay, a bias-controlled multiplex PCR. In the authors' own workflow: The number of nucleated cells in each sample was estimated by amplification of reference gene primers within the assay. To quantify the absolute abundance of each unique TCRbeta CDR3 rearrangement, sequence reads were collapsed and filtered. For each sample, productive Simpson clonality was calculated as the square root of Simpson's diversity index over productive rearrangements. This is the immuneACCESS table as TCRdb keeps it, with only in-frame sequences that have V and J called. A part of the clones is gone; compared with another copy, unresolved V genes explain less than half, and the rest is unexplained. Clonal size and the V and J genes are those of that table, whereas D and trimming came from the DNA. The sample table shows about 100,000 clones, and 85% to 90% are seen once. Together, the top ten hold under 3% of the sample.

Study-wide findings and limitations: The amount of clinical and demographic metadata varied by source and participant and was provided uncurated.

Sequencing was carried out using peripheral blood. The V and J genes are TRBV19 and TRBJ2-2; TRBD2 lines up with 8 middle nucleotides. The sequence came from a man aged 45-60 years with active or convalescent COVID-19. The nucleotides are TGTGCCAGCCACCGGGGGGGAGTAGGGGAGCTGTTTTTT. This yields the protein CASHRGGVGELFF.